Sequencing of this TCR beta chain was carried out in a study of vaccination and CD4 T cells after COVID-19. Across the study: Collection of post-COVID samples occurred a median approximately 93 days after diagnosis, spanning a range of 35 to 161. The stimulus for the cells was overlapping spike peptides derived from SARS-CoV-2, HCoV-NL63, HCoV-OC43 and HCoV-229E.

V was clipped by 6 bases and J by 5 bases, with 14 bases between them. This CDR3 spans 15 amino acids. Germline CDR1 reads MNHNS; CDR2 reads SASEGT. To note about this clonotype: The antigen is unknown.

Treatment in this sample: roughly ten-day PBMC culture with coronavirus spike peptide pools or control peptides (ViraFEST assay). ViraFEST relied on peptide pools to expand antigen-specific T cells; the TCRs were sequenced afterward. Cells were cultured for around ten days, and then CD4+ T cells were isolated by negative selection. Cultured CD4+ T-cell DNA underwent Oncomine TCR Beta short-read sequencing. TCRdb called the PCR reads again in MiXCR, with one record for every CDR3 protein. Here the sample spans around 16,000 distinct CDR3 sequences, roughly 52% being singletons. The chain combines TRBV6-1 with TRBJ1-6; maybe TRBD1 (6 bases). The origin of this receptor is a human donor who had recovered from COVID-19. The sample here was CD4+ T cells from blood, cultured in vitro, taken before SARS-CoV-2 vaccination. The CDR3: CASSPGGYNNSPLHF. In nucleotides, the CDR3 is TGTGCCAGCAGCCCCGGGGGCTACAATAATTCACCCCTCCACTTT.